This entry concerns a single TCR beta chain. Its antigen target is currently unknown. Base qualities are missing; no much larger clone stands one base away. This specimen comes from a study of blood T cell repertoires in COVID-19 (dated by TCRdb to 2019 to 2021). With regard to the full study: Samples from collaborators originated in the United States, Italy and Spain and spanned both the acute and convalescent phases of COVID-19. The dataset comprised deeply sampled blood TCRbeta repertoires from subjects exposed to, actively infected with, or recovered from COVID-19. The repertoires were released in a freely available public database meant as a resource for research on the immune response to SARS-CoV-2. Sample metadata almost always included a de-identified subject ID, COVID-19 status, age in years and sex. The samples were drawn from two sources: the first 160 participants of the ongoing ImmuneRACE study, and 1,200 or so subjects contributed by 6 global collaborators. Where HLA class I and class II types were available, the types were taken from metadata supplied by the sample provider, not from assay-based typing. The material from the prospective study consisted of cDNA or gDNA derived from T cells, B-cell-depleted T cells, or PBMCs.

Participants in the prospective study were aged roughly 18 to 100 years, lived in 20 to 25 United States geographic areas, and enrolled through a virtual design. Cohort assignment in the prospective study relied on participant-reported clinical history from a screening survey and a study questionnaire. ImmuneRACE Cohort 3 recovered participants were defined by two consecutive negative NP/OP PCR tests, healthcare professional clearance, or symptom resolution. In the prospective study, whole blood, serum and a nasopharyngeal or oropharyngeal swab were collected from each participant by mobile phlebotomists. Prospective study participants could optionally give additional blood draws and questionnaires over an approximately two-month period. Blood samples from the prospective study were shipped frozen or at room temperature prior to DNA extraction. The V and J ends are trimmed by 3 bases and 7 bases, leaving 7 bases between them. The CDR3, from cysteine to phenylalanine, totals 13 residues. Just the 39-base CDR3 DNA is kept, in frame starting at base 1.

TCRbeta CDR3 regions were amplified from genomic DNA by means of the immunoSEQ Assay, a bias-controlled multiplex PCR. The paper's data handling went like this. The number of nucleated cells in each sample was estimated from the amplification of reference gene primers within the assay. To quantify the absolute abundance of each unique TCRbeta CDR3 rearrangement, sequence reads were collapsed and filtered. For each sample, productive Simpson clonality was calculated as the square root of Simpson's diversity index across productive rearrangements. The table was pulled from immuneACCESS by TCRdb, which kept in-frame rearrangements only. Such tables lose some clones; where checked, under half of the loss comes from unresolved V genes, and the rest has no known cause. V and J calls and clone size are copied from that table; D and trimming were computed from the DNA. The sample table records about 410,000 clones; roughly 91% of these occur just once. The ten most abundant clones make up about 0.6% of the sample.

Study-wide findings and limitations: The amount of clinical and demographic metadata varied by source and participant and was provided uncurated.

Here the chain combines TRBV12-3 or TRBV12-4 and TRBJ1-6; a confident D gene designation cannot be given. The sequencing sample was made of PBMCs or T cells enriched from blood (not recorded which). The sequence was collected from a man between 18 and 29 years old who had recovered from COVID-19. The bases are TGTGCCAGCAGTTTTCCGGGGAATTCACCCCTCCACTTT. It translates to CASSFPGNSPLHF.